What follows are 25 T cell receptor beta chains derived from one specimen sequenced in a study of T cell responses to AZD1222 COVID-19 vaccine (dated by TCRdb to the early 2020s). Library generation was performed with the immunoSEQ multiplex PCR assay. As stored in TCRdb, this immuneACCESS dataset retains in-frame rearrangements with V and J assigned. A fraction of the clones does not appear; measured against another copy, unresolved V genes explain less than half of the discrepancy, and the remainder lacks a known reason. The sample table shows approximately 80,000 clones, and approximately 90% are seen once. The top ten hold around 28% of the sample. Sample time point, as interpreted from the label and publication: about 28 days (+/-7) after the second vaccine dose. The sequences come from peripheral blood, collected 28 days after the second AZD1222 dose. These receptors were obtained from an adult who received the AZD1222 COVID-19 vaccine.

The rearrangement joins TRBV19 to TRBJ1-5; 8 nucleotides match TRBD1. Germline CDR1 and CDR2: LNHDA and SQIVND (reference sequence). This CDR3 contains 16 residues. Trimming at V came to 3 bases and at J to 3 bases, leaving 7 bases not matched to a gene. The CDR3 nucleotides read TGTGCCAGTAGTATCTACCGGACAGGGCTCAATCAGCCCCAGCATTTT. This translates into CASSIYRTGLNQPQHF.

This rearrangement joins TRBV27 to TRBJ1-1; D gene uncertain. V lost 0 bases, J lost 0 bases, and 5 bases lay in between. This CDR3 comprises 14 residues. CDR1 and CDR2 from the germline V gene are MNHEY and SMNVEV (reference sequence). The CDR3 bases are TGTGCCAGCAGTTTATCCGTTTTGAACACTGAAGCTTTCTTT. Its protein is CASSLSVLNTEAFF.

The chain links TRBV28 to TRBJ2-2, with 10 bases that match TRBD2. The germline V gene has CDR1 MDHEN and CDR2 SYDVKM. The CDR3 extends over 13 amino acids. After removal of 6 bases from V and 9 bases from J, the junction contained 4 bases not matched to a gene. As DNA, the CDR3 is TGTGCCAGCAGCAGAGCGGGAGGGAGGGAGCTGTTTTTT. Its protein product is CASSRAGGRELFF. Filled out from reference TRBV28 and TRBJ2-2, the complete variable domain reads DVKVTQSSRYLVKRTGEKVFLECVQDMDHENMFWYRQDPGLGLRLIYFSYDVKMKEKGDIPEGYSVSREKKERFSLILESASTNQTSMYLCASSRAGGRELFFGEGSRLTVL.

This clone has only one observation. The rearrangement links TRBV11-2 to TRBJ1-1; unclear D gene. This CDR3 is built from 14 residues. CDR1 and CDR2 (germline): SGHAT, FQNNGV. V lost 5 bases, J lost 3 bases, and 13 bases lay in between. This CDR3 reads CASSERRWDTEAFF. The CDR3 DNA reads as TGTGCCAGCAGCGAAAGAAGGTGGGACACTGAAGCTTTCTTT.

The CDR3 DNA reads TGTGCCAGCAGCACCCCCCCTGGTACGCAGTATTTT. Its protein is CASSTPPGTQYF. The chain uses TRBV9 and TRBJ2-3; no clear D gene. CDR1 is SGDLS, CDR2 YYNGEE, per germline. The V end lost 4 bases, the J end lost 8 bases, and 11 bases lay between the germline ends. The CDR3 extends over 12 amino acids.

The chain combines TRBV2 with TRBJ1-6; D gene uncertain. There are 15 residues in the CDR3. V was cut by 1 base and J by 4 bases, with 8 bases left in between. Germline-derived CDR1 and CDR2 are SNHLY and FYNNEI. CDR3 DNA sequence: TGTGCCAGCAGTGAAGAGGGCGATTATAATTCACCCCTCCACTTT. Encoded protein: CASSEEGDYNSPLHF.

This chain links TRBV4-1 with TRBJ2-3; D uncertain. V was shortened by 4 bases and J by 4 bases, with 9 bases between the two germline ends. The CDR3 is made up of 13 amino acids. Per the germline V gene, CDR1 is MGHRA and CDR2 is YSYEKL. This CDR3 reads CASSPEDADTQYF. CDR3 sequence (DNA): TGCGCCAGCAGCCCTGAGGACGCAGATACGCAGTATTTT.

In its sample, this clone was seen once. V and J are TRBV10-3 and TRBJ2-3; 10 positions match TRBD2. Per germline, CDR1 ENHRY and CDR2 SYGVKD. V shed 0 bases, J shed 6 bases, and the junction held 3 bases outside the gene matches. The CDR3 runs to 15 residues. CDR3 coding DNA: TGTGCCATCAGTGAGTCTAGCGGGAGGAGGGATACGCAGTATTTT. Its protein is CAISESSGRRDTQYF.

The genes are TRBV6-2 or TRBV6-3 and TRBJ2-5, with D perhaps TRBD1 (5 bases). With 4 bases removed from V and 5 bases from J, the gap between germline ends came to 17 bases. Germline CDR1 and CDR2: MNHEY and SVGEGT. The CDR3 covers 15 residues. The CDR3 protein is CASSSPTGAVETQYF. The CDR3 DNA reads TGTGCCAGCAGTTCACCAACAGGAGCCGTGGAGACCCAGTACTTC.

The CDR3 DNA follows: TGTGCCAGCAGTGAATCGGGGGTCTACGAGCAGTACTTC. Translating it yields CASSESGVYEQYF. The J gene is TRBJ2-7, the V gene TRBV2; possibly TRBD2 for D (6 bases). CDR1 is SNHLY and CDR2 is FYNNEI in the germline V gene. V was pared by 2 bases and J by 3 bases, with 8 bases between. The CDR3 spans 13 residues.

The chain joins TRBV24-1 to TRBJ2-5; 10 bases are shared with TRBD1. The junction had 14 bases not matched to a gene; V was cut back by 3 bases and J by 5 bases. CDR1 and CDR2 from the germline V gene are KGHDR and SFDVKD. The CDR3 length is 18 residues. CDR3 in amino acids: CATSDAREQGQGRETQYF. As DNA, the CDR3 is TGTGCCACCAGTGATGCCCGGGAGCAGGGACAGGGGAGGGAGACCCAGTACTTC.

The J gene is TRBJ2-7, the V gene TRBV5-6, with 8 bases matching TRBD2. This CDR3 contains 15 residues. The junction had 6 bases not matched to a gene; V was cut back by 1 base and J by 3 bases. Germline values: CDR1 SGHDT, CDR2 YYEEEE. The CDR3 region has the DNA TGTGCCAGCAGCTTGAGAGGGACTAGGGGCTACGAGCAGTACTTC. This codes for CASSLRGTRGYEQYF.

J is TRBJ2-3 and V is TRBV28, with D tentatively TRBD2 (6 bases). V gave up 5 bases and J gave up 2 bases, with 20 bases separating them. The length of the CDR3 is 17 residues. Germline-derived CDR1 and CDR2 are MDHEN and SYDVKM. CDR3 sequence: CASSLALGGAPTDTQYF. The CDR3 bases are TGTGCCAGCAGTCTCGCCCTCGGGGGTGCCCCCACAGATACGCAGTATTTT. Full variable domain (outside the CDR3, taken from reference TRBV28 and TRBJ2-3): DVKVTQSSRYLVKRTGEKVFLECVQDMDHENMFWYRQDPGLGLRLIYFSYDVKMKEKGDIPEGYSVSREKKERFSLILESASTNQTSMYLCASSLALGGAPTDTQYFGPGTRLTVL.

The chain couples TRBV5-1 to TRBJ2-1, with 9 nucleotides matching TRBD1. Germline V gene sequence: CDR1 SGHRS, CDR2 YFSETQ. After removal of 5 bases from V and 2 bases from J, the junction contained 5 bases not matched to a gene. The CDR3 has 15 amino acids. As DNA, the CDR3 is TGCGCCAGCAGTAGGGGACAGGGAACCTACAATGAGCAGTTCTTC. Translated, it gives CASSRGQGTYNEQFF. The variable domain in full, completed from reference TRBV5-1 and TRBJ2-1, reads KAGVTQTPRYLIKTRGQQVTLSCSPISGHRSVSWYQQTPGQGLQFLFEYFSETQRNKGNFPGRFSGRQFSNSRSEMNVSTLELGDSALYLCASSRGQGTYNEQFFGPGTRLTVL.

This chain connects TRBV5-1 to TRBJ2-1; unclear D gene. In germline, CDR1 is SGHRS, CDR2 YFSETQ. The V and J ends lost 0 bases and 10 bases respectively, with 5 bases between them. This CDR3 has 11 amino acids. The CDR3 nucleotides are TGCGCCAGCAGCTTGGGAGGCGAGCAGTTCTTC. The encoded protein is CASSLGGEQFF.

This clone was seen a single time. Other DNA sequences in this specimen translate into the identical CDR3. The gene calls are TRBV10-3 and TRBJ1-1; no clear D. Germline CDR1 reads ENHRY; CDR2 reads SYGVKD. The CDR3 extends over 12 amino acids. The germline V and J ends were trimmed by 3 bases and 2 bases, with 4 bases remaining between them. The CDR3 loop is CAISEVNTEAFF. The CDR3 nucleotides are TGTGCCATCAGTGAAGTTAACACTGAAGCTTTCTTT.

The chain combines TRBV14 with TRBJ2-7, with TRBD2 matching over 7 bases. V lost 6 bases and J lost 6; bases outside the gene matches: 11. This CDR3 has 14 amino acids. From germline, CDR1 is SGHDN and CDR2 FVKESK. This chain's CDR3 is CASRESGKGGEQYF. For the CDR3, the DNA is TGTGCCAGCAGGGAAAGCGGGAAAGGAGGCGAGCAGTACTTC. The full variable domain, rest sourced from reference TRBV14 and TRBJ2-7, is EAGVTQFPSHSVIEKGQTVTLRCDPISGHDNLYWYRRVMGKEIKFLLHFVKESKQDESGMPNNRFLAERTGGTYSTLKVQPAELEDSGVYFCASRESGKGGEQYFGPGTRLTVT.

V gene TRBV6-5 combines with J gene TRBJ2-5; D not certain. Germline V gene data show CDR1 as MNHEY and CDR2 as SVGAGI. There are 14 residues in the CDR3. Trimming cost V 4 bases and J 4 bases, with 13 bases left between them. For the CDR3, the DNA is TGTGCCAGCAGTTCCCACCGGAGTCGAGAGACCCAGTACTTC. Its translation: CASSSHRSRETQYF.

This clone was observed once. The chain couples TRBV10-3 to TRBJ2-7; D unresolved. CDR1 is ENHRY, CDR2 SYGVKD, per germline. V gave up 7 bases and J gave up 5 bases, with 15 bases separating them. There are 13 residues in the CDR3. The CDR3 is CAIKTAGMDEQYF. The CDR3 bases are TGTGCCATCAAGACGGCAGGAATGGACGAGCAGTACTTC.

This clone was counted a single time. The J gene is TRBJ2-7, the V gene TRBV12-5; D possibly corresponds to TRBD2 (6 bases). Germline lookup yields CDR1 LGHNT and CDR2 FRNRAP. Trimming stripped 4 bases from V and 2 bases from J, with 12 bases between. This CDR3 has 14 amino acids. CDR3 protein: CASGSGGSTYEQYF. The CDR3 nucleotides are TGTGCTAGTGGTTCAGGAGGGTCGACCTACGAGCAGTACTTC.

V gene TRBV28 combines with J gene TRBJ2-3; 7 positions agree with TRBD2. CDR3 length: 15 residues. V was clipped by 5 bases and J by 4 bases; unmatched bases: 9. The V gene's germline CDR1 is MDHEN and CDR2 SYDVKM. CDR3 sequence (DNA): TGTGCCAGCAGTGTACAGGTGGGGGGGGCAGATACGCAGTATTTT. Protein product: CASSVQVGGADTQYF.

This sequence joins TRBV11-2 and TRBJ2-1; TRBD2 might be the D (6 bases). Trimming shortened V by 4 bases and J by 0 bases, and 13 bases separated the two germline ends. The CDR3 covers 16 residues. The V gene's germline CDR1 is SGHAT and CDR2 FQNNGV. This chain's CDR3 is CASSWLEGSSYNEQFF. CDR3 sequence (DNA): TGTGCCAGCAGCTGGCTGGAGGGAAGCTCCTACAATGAGCAGTTCTTC.

This chain joins TRBV7-8 and TRBJ1-1; D remains unclear. CDR3 length: 13 residues. V was pared by 0 bases and J by 11 bases, with 13 bases between. Per germline, CDR1 SGHVS and CDR2 FQNEAQ. The CDR3 region is CASSLAQRSGAFF. The CDR3 bases are TGTGCCAGCAGCTTAGCGCAAAGGTCGGGGGCTTTCTTT. The full variable domain, rest sourced from reference TRBV7-8 and TRBJ1-1, is GAGVSQSPRYKVAKRGQDVALRCDPISGHVSLFWYQQALGQGPEFLTYFQNEAQLDKSGLPSDRFFAERPEGSVSTLKIQRTQQEDSAVYLCASSLAQRSGAFFGQGTRLTVV.

This chain joins TRBV4-3 and TRBJ1-5, with D uncertain. This CDR3 contains 14 residues. From germline, CDR1 is LGHNA and CDR2 YSLEER. Trimming cost V 1 base and J 7 bases, with 11 bases left between them. This CDR3 reads CASSQVNGWQPQHF. Here the CDR3 DNA reads TGCGCCAGCAGCCAAGTAAATGGGTGGCAGCCCCAGCATTTT.

This sequence joins TRBV7-3 and TRBJ2-7; the match to TRBD1 covers 7 bases. This CDR3 has 13 amino acids. Trimming removed 2 bases from V and 6 bases from J; junction bases left unmatched: 4. The V gene's germline CDR1 is SGHTA and CDR2 FQGTGA. CDR3 residues: CASSLDRASEQYF. DNA for the CDR3: TGTGCCAGCAGCTTAGACAGGGCGAGCGAGCAGTACTTC.